These 10 T cell receptor beta chains originate from one sample sequenced in a study of cytomegalovirus exposure and HLA in healthy donors. PCR primers comprised 60 Vbeta and 13 Jbeta primers. The repertoire was sequenced with immunoSEQ multiplex PCR; TCRdb's copy has only in-frame clones and lacks some. The sample records over 150,000 clones, 65% to 80% being singletons. Sequencing used PBMCs. All receptors come from a man aged 35-49 years in good health and CMV-seronegative.

The genes are TRBV5-1 and TRBJ2-1; maybe TRBD1 (6 bases). V was pared by 2 bases and J by 14 bases, with 14 bases between. This CDR3 comprises 12 residues. In germline, CDR1 is SGHRS, CDR2 YFSETQ. This chain's CDR3 is CASSFPGAGEFF. In DNA, the CDR3 is TGCGCCAGCAGCTTTCCAGGGGCCGGGGAGTTCTTC.

This sequence joins TRBV7-8 and TRBJ1-4; 8 bases fit TRBD1. This CDR3 spans 15 amino acids. V gave up 5 bases and J gave up 2 bases; unmatched junction bases: 4. Germline values: CDR1 SGHVS, CDR2 FQNEAQ. The CDR3 is CASSPRTGTNEKLFF. The CDR3 DNA follows: TGTGCCAGCAGCCCCCGGACAGGGACTAATGAAAAACTGTTTTTT.

The chain recombines TRBV10-3 with TRBJ2-1, with TRBD2 matching over 8 bases. This CDR3 is 16 amino acids long. V was clipped by 11 bases and J by 7 bases; unmatched bases: 19. Per the germline V gene, CDR1 is ENHRY and CDR2 is SYGVKD. The CDR3 spells CAAQGTRGGQGNEQFF. The CDR3 nucleotides are TGTGCCGCGCAAGGGACCCGGGGGGGCCAGGGGAATGAGCAGTTCTTC.

J is TRBJ1-2 and V is TRBV4-3, with D uncertain. V lost 2 bases and J lost 8, with 12 bases in between. This CDR3 is built from 13 residues. Germline V gene sequence: CDR1 LGHNA, CDR2 YSLEER. CDR3 coding DNA: TGCGCCAGCAGCCAATCCGGACTATGGGGCTACACCTTC. Protein product: CASSQSGLWGYTF.

In regard to this clone: This sample includes further DNA sequences coding for the same CDR3. This sequence joins TRBV9 and TRBJ2-1; a weak D match, TRBD2 (6 bases). V lost 0 bases, J lost 8 bases, and 15 bases lay in between. This CDR3 is 15 amino acids long. The germline V gene encodes CDR1 SGDLS and CDR2 YYNGEE. The CDR3 sequence is CASSVAARLVDEQFF. For the CDR3, the DNA is TGTGCCAGCAGCGTAGCCGCGAGACTAGTAGATGAGCAGTTCTTC.

This clone appeared a few times. At one end, the junction sequence differs from germline, possibly due to a read error. The genes are TRBV2 and TRBJ1-5; 12 positions agree with TRBD1. CDR3 length: 16 residues. Germline V gives CDR1 SNHLY, CDR2 FYNNEI. The CDR3 reads CASSAYGTGGKQPQHF. The CDR3 DNA reads as TGTGCCAGCAGCGCTTATGGGACAGGGGGCAAGCAGCCCCAGCATTTT.

This clone turned up a few times. The chain couples TRBV5-3 to TRBJ2-3; 11 bases are shared with TRBD1. TRBV5-3 belongs to the ORF category, with a function that is uncertain. CDR3 length: 18 residues. V lost 3 bases to trimming and J lost 2 bases; unmatched junction nucleotides: 11. The CDR3 region is CARSYPGQGDRNTDTQYF. CDR3 sequence (DNA): TGTGCCAGAAGCTACCCGGGACAGGGGGATAGGAACACAGATACGCAGTATTTT.

The chain has TRBV2 and TRBJ1-1, with D hard to call. CDR3 length equals 14 residues. V lost 7 bases to trimming and J lost 4 bases, with 16 bases between them. CDR1 is SNHLY, CDR2 FYNNEI, per germline. For the CDR3, the DNA is TGTGCCAGCATCCTAGGCCCCCTCGGCACTGAAGCTTTCTTT. It encodes CASILGPLGTEAFF.

The chain couples TRBV5-4 to TRBJ1-2; 8 bases agree with TRBD1. Losses at the gene ends were 4 bases for V and 6 bases for J; bases not matched to a gene: 14. Per germline, CDR1 SGHNT and CDR2 YYREEE (reference sequence). This CDR3 is 16 amino acids long. This chain's CDR3 is CASSALRSTGENGYTF. The DNA for the CDR3 is TGTGCCAGCAGCGCACTGAGATCGACAGGGGAGAATGGCTACACCTTC.

This clone was counted between two and nine times. The chain couples TRBV5-4 to TRBJ2-7; 12 nucleotides agree with TRBD2. With 4 bases clipped from V and 1 base from J, the junction kept 3 bases outside the gene matches. Per germline, CDR1 SGHNT and CDR2 YYREEE (reference sequence). The CDR3 runs 15 residues. The DNA for the CDR3 is TGTGCCAGCAGCAGGACTAGCGGGGCGTCCTACGAGCAGTACTTC. The encoded protein is CASSRTSGASYEQYF.